A selection of T cell receptor beta chains follows, all from one sample in a study of blood T cell repertoires in COVID-19. Sequenced by immunoSEQ multiplex PCR; TCRdb stores in-frame clones only, minus some. The profile shows about 77,000 clones, 70% to 90% of them singletons. Material for sequencing was peripheral blood. These receptors were taken from a woman over 75 with acute or convalescent COVID-19. CDR3s leave out the opening cysteine and the closing phenylalanine or tryptophan. Each record gives: V gene, J gene, CDR3 length, clone size, CDR3 protein. The size entry is marked missing in some rows and otherwise reads once, few, many or a size class.

>TRBV3-1/TRBV3-2|TRBJ2-7|11|.
ASSQARGTEQY
>TRBV6-2/TRBV6-3|TRBJ2-7|15|.
ASSYRTTKGLSYEQY
>TRBV5-1|TRBJ2-1|13|few
ASSLVGIAPHEQF
>TRBV5-1|TRBJ1-2|13|.
ASSLGLQGAGGYT
>TRBV5-4|TRBJ1-1|16|.
ASIPASGTGRWNTEAF
>TRBV5-1|TRBJ2-4|12|.
ASSAGTGKNIQY
>TRBV5-1|TRBJ2-7|13|.
ASSPSTGDLYEQY
>TRBV7-2|TRBJ2-1|14|.
ASSLAASGNYNEQF
>TRBV6-5|TRBJ1-2|12|.
ASTPEGLARGYT
>TRBV21-1|TRBJ1-2|12|.
ARNPGRLRVGYT
>TRBV6-5|TRBJ1-5|13|.
ASSSLDRGPYPQH
>TRBV6-2/TRBV6-3|TRBJ1-6|12|.
ASSMTGDGSPLH
>TRBV19|TRBJ2-7|11|.
ASSIPGSYEQY
>TRBV2|TRBJ1-1|12|.
ASSERVRGTEAF
>TRBV2|TRBJ2-3|13|.
ASSRLAGGTDTQY
>TRBV7-9|TRBJ1-2|11|.
ASSFTGTYGYT
>TRBV10-3|TRBJ2-2|12|.
AIRREGNTGELF
>TRBV11-2|TRBJ1-4|12|.
ASSAPGVTEKLF
>TRBV20-1|TRBJ2-1|13|.
SASPLGGRRNEQF
>TRBV11-3|TRBJ2-7|11|.
ASSSTLAAEQY
>TRBV19|TRBJ1-2|13|few
ASSPPGGPYYGYT
>TRBV11-1|TRBJ2-7|12|.
ASSLAAGTYEQY
>TRBV27|TRBJ2-1|14|.
ASSLQSQGSYNEQF
>TRBV19|TRBJ2-3|15|once
ASSIQSGTGVADTQY
>TRBV23-1|TRBJ1-4|14|.
ASLEGQGASNEKLF
>TRBV5-1|TRBJ1-2|12|.
ASSLQAANYGYT
>TRBV5-1|TRBJ2-3|16|.
ASSLLDRASLRPDTQY
>TRBV7-6|TRBJ2-7|12|.
ASSSYRETYEQY
>TRBV6-6|TRBJ1-2|12|few
ASSLRTDNYGYT
>TRBV30|TRBJ1-6|15|.
AWSAITPGTGNSPLH
>TRBV6-5|TRBJ1-5|13|.
ASSFSAASNQPQH
>TRBV7-3|TRBJ2-2|14|.
ASSSRGGLNTGELF
>TRBV5-6|TRBJ1-2|11|.
ASSLGADYGYT
>TRBV27|TRBJ1-5|12|.
ASSRDSSNQPQH
>TRBV5-1|TRBJ2-7|17|.
ASSLAKERGLRSTYEQY
>TRBV6-2/TRBV6-3|TRBJ1-1|13|.
ASSTPAGVNTEAF
>TRBV7-3|TRBJ2-2|15|.
ASSATSGGAATGELF
>TRBV3-1/TRBV3-2|TRBJ1-3|11|.
ASSQGQRNTIY
>TRBV7-2|TRBJ1-2|12|.
ASSLDGGVRGYT
>TRBV19|TRBJ1-6|11|.
ASGQGGNSPLH
>TRBV19|TRBJ2-1|13|.
ASSGLAGVFNEQF
>TRBV7-9|TRBJ1-4|13|.
ASSPTGITNEKLF
>TRBV9|TRBJ1-1|11|.
ASSVVGSPEAF
>TRBV18|TRBJ2-5|11|once
ASSPSAQETQY
>TRBV12-5|TRBJ2-1|13|.
ASAHSGTPRNEQF
>TRBV5-5|TRBJ1-1|12|.
ASSLSGKGTEAF
>TRBV4-3|TRBJ2-5|10|.
ASSQVGQTQY
>TRBV5-1|TRBJ2-5|14|.
ASSLGLAGAAETQY
>TRBV10-1|TRBJ2-7|12|.
ASSERGTSYEQY
>TRBV15|TRBJ2-4|13|.
ATSTTELAKNIQY
>TRBV25-1|TRBJ1-5|16|.
ASSDMGQGLDTNQPQH
>TRBV6-5|TRBJ1-5|13|.
ASMRLQGSNQPQH
>TRBV30|TRBJ2-1|11|.
AWRAPGYNEQF
>TRBV2|TRBJ1-4|11|once
ASSEDRPEKLF
>TRBV11-2|TRBJ1-5|11|.
ASSLGLNQPQH